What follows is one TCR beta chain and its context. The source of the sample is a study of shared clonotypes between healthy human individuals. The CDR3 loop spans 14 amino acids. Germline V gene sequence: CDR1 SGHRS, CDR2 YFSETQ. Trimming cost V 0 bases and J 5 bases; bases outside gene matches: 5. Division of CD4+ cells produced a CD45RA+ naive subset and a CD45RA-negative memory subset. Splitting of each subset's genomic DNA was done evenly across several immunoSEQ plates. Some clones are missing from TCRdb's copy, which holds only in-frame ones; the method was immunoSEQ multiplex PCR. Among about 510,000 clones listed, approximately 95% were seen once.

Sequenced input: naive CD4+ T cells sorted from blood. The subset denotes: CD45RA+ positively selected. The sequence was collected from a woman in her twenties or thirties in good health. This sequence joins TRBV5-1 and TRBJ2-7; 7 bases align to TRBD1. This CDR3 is CASSLVAGGNEQYF. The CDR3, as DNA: TGCGCCAGCAGCTTGGTGGCAGGGGGTAACGAGCAGTACTTC.